The 14 T cell receptor beta chains presented below share a single source sample, sequenced in a study of cytomegalovirus exposure and HLA in healthy donors. The PCR ran on 60 Vbeta and 13 Jbeta primers. The repertoire was sequenced with immunoSEQ multiplex PCR; TCRdb's copy has only in-frame clones and lacks some. The sample shows about 43,000 clones, roughly half of them seen only once. The sequenced sample was PBMCs. These receptors were collected from a man in his 60s in good health and CMV-seronegative.

This chain joins TRBV6-5 and TRBJ1-5, with 7 nucleotides matching TRBD1. Germline V gene data show CDR1 as MNHEY and CDR2 as SVGAGI. The trim removed 5 bases at V and 2 bases at J, leaving 3 bases unmatched. The CDR3 runs 14 residues. The CDR3 sequence: CASSQGQGNQPQHF. CDR3 coding DNA: TGTGCCAGCAGTCAAGGACAGGGCAATCAGCCCCAGCATTTT.

The table lists this clone with a few counts. The chain joins TRBV6-5 to TRBJ1-5; 8 bases align to TRBD1. Germline CDR1 and CDR2: MNHEY and SVGAGI. V gave up 4 bases and J gave up 3 bases; unmatched junction bases: 5. The CDR3 has 15 amino acids. The CDR3 loop is CASSFTGGDNQPQHF. In nucleotides, the CDR3 is TGTGCCAGCAGTTTCACAGGGGGAGACAATCAGCCCCAGCATTTT.

J is TRBJ2-7 and V is TRBV28, with TRBD1 identical over 9 bases. This CDR3 is 16 amino acids long. CDR1 is MDHEN and CDR2 is SYDVKM in the germline V gene. The V and J ends lost 5 bases and 2 bases, in that order; junction bases with no gene match: 10. CDR3 sequence reads: CASSHHQDRGPYEQYF. DNA of the CDR3: TGTGCCAGCAGTCACCACCAGGACAGGGGTCCCTACGAGCAGTACTTC.

V and J are TRBV5-1 and TRBJ2-7, with TRBD1 matching over 9 bases. V lost 4 bases, J lost 2 bases, and 7 bases stayed unmatched. The CDR3 spans 15 residues. Germline assignment: CDR1 SGHRS and CDR2 YFSETQ. The DNA for the CDR3 is TGCGCCAGCAGCCTTAGGACAGGGGAGACCTACGAGCAGTACTTC. Translation: CASSLRTGETYEQYF.

V is TRBV18 and J is TRBJ2-7, with 7 bases lining up with TRBD1. The CDR3 is 12 residues long. V lost 4 bases and J lost 6; bases outside the gene matches: 3. CDR1 is KGHSH and CDR2 is LQKENI in the germline V gene. CDR3 sequence (DNA): TGTGCCAGCTCACTGACAGGGAGCGAGCAGTACTTC. This translates into CASSLTGSEQYF.

The chain joins TRBV4-2 to TRBJ1-3; 7 nucleotides match TRBD1. Trimming cost V 1 base and J 0 bases; bases outside gene matches: 3. The V gene's germline CDR1 is LGHNA and CDR2 YNFKEQ. CDR3 length equals 16 residues. CDR3 in DNA: TGTGCCAGCAGCCAAGGGCAGGGGGGCTCTGGAAACACCATATATTTT. Translating gives CASSQGQGGSGNTIYF.

This clone was recorded a few times. The rearrangement uses TRBV2 and TRBJ2-7; no definite D call. V was pared by 3 bases and J by 1 base, with 10 bases between. Germline V CDR1 and CDR2: SNHLY, FYNNEI. The CDR3 runs to 14 residues. The DNA of the CDR3 is TGTGCCAGCAGTGACCGCGCGGCGTCCTACGAGCAGTACTTC. Amino acids: CASSDRAASYEQYF.

The chain couples TRBV11-3 to TRBJ2-3, with TRBD1 as a possible D gene (7 bases). V was clipped by 5 bases and J by 3 bases, with 12 bases between them. CDR1 and CDR2 (germline): SGHNT, YENEEA. The CDR3 is 14 residues long. CDR3 in amino acids: CASSLRGVTDTQYF. The CDR3 bases are TGTGCCAGCAGCCTCAGGGGGGTGACAGATACGCAGTATTTT.

This clone occurred a few times. The genes are TRBV10-3 and TRBJ1-2; D is unresolved. The germline CDR1 and CDR2 sequences are ENHRY and SYGVKD. The CDR3 totals 13 residues. Trimming took off 7 bases at V and 7 bases at J, with 16 bases between the two ends. CDR3 amino acids: CAIKPTTFSGYTF. The CDR3 region has the DNA TGTGCCATCAAGCCTACTACGTTCTCTGGCTACACCTTC.

The chain uses TRBV12-5 and TRBJ1-1; tentatively, D is TRBD1 (5 bases). Trimming stripped 7 bases from V and 5 bases from J, with 17 bases between. The CDR3 sequence is 14 residues long. Germline-derived CDR1 and CDR2 are LGHNT and FRNRAP. The CDR3 sequence: CASASMGGWTEAFF. CDR3 DNA: TGTGCTAGTGCCTCAATGGGGGGTTGGACTGAAGCTTTCTTT.

The V gene is TRBV30, the J gene TRBJ2-1, with D tentatively TRBD2 (6 bases). The CDR3 is 13 amino acids. The germline CDR1 and CDR2 sequences are GTSNPN and SVGIG (reference sequence). Between the trimmed V and J ends, which lost 0 bases and 9 bases, there was a span of 12 bases. This CDR3 is CAWSVGGPSEQFF. In nucleotides, the CDR3 is TGTGCCTGGAGTGTGGGGGGACCCAGTGAGCAGTTCTTC.

This clone was detected a few times. This rearrangement joins TRBV2 to TRBJ1-2, with D perhaps TRBD1 (6 bases). CDR1 and CDR2 from the germline V gene are SNHLY and FYNNEI. The CDR3 loop spans 11 amino acids. V lost 7 bases to trimming and J lost 6 bases, with 9 bases between them. CDR3 nucleotide sequence: TGTGCCAGCACTTGGACAGATGGCTACACCTTC. Residues: CASTWTDGYTF.

The chain recombines TRBV19 with TRBJ1-2; D remains ambiguous. V lost 5 bases to trimming and J lost 5 bases, with 21 bases between them. This CDR3 is built from 16 residues. Germline V gene sequence: CDR1 LNHDA, CDR2 SQIVND (reference sequence). The CDR3 DNA reads TGTGCCAGTAGTGGTGGTCTGGCATTCGGGGAGTATGGCTACACCTTC. Protein sequence: CASSGGLAFGEYGYTF.

This clone appeared a few times. The gene calls are TRBV5-4 and TRBJ2-1; 14 bases are a match to TRBD2. CDR1 is SGHNT and CDR2 is YYREEE in the germline V gene (reference sequence). The CDR3 has 17 amino acids. V lost 4 bases and J lost 4; bases outside the gene matches: 7. CDR3 bases: TGTGCCAGCAGCATGACTAGCGGGAGGGGACTTTACAATGAGCAGTTCTTC. Translated, it gives CASSMTSGRGLYNEQFF. The variable domain in full, completed from reference TRBV5-4 and TRBJ2-1, reads ETGVTQSPTHLIKTRGQQVTLRCSSQSGHNTVSWYQQALGQGPQFIFQYYREEENGRGNFPPRFSGLQFPNYSSELNVNALELDDSALYLCASSMTSGRGLYNEQFFGPGTRLTVL.